Below are 23 T cell receptor beta chains sequenced from a single sample in a study of blood T cell repertoires in COVID-19. The protocol was immunoSEQ multiplex PCR, while the TCRdb copy is restricted to in-frame clones and leaves out a portion. The sample includes around 210,000 clones, about four fifths of them seen just once. The sequenced material came from peripheral blood. These receptors all stem from a woman older than 75 with COVID-19, enrolled during active disease.

The gene calls are TRBV5-6 and TRBJ1-5; 10 bases line up with TRBD1. The germline V gene encodes CDR1 SGHDT and CDR2 YYEEEE. The V gene end was trimmed by 4 bases and the J gene end by 5 bases; junction bases not matched to a gene: 6. CDR3 length: 15 residues. CDR3 loop: CASSLAGQGYQPQHF. The DNA for the CDR3 is TGTGCCAGCAGCCTGGCGGGACAGGGGTATCAGCCCCAGCATTTT.

The V gene is TRBV4-1, the J gene TRBJ1-3; D is unclear. The CDR3 is 16 residues long. V lost 1 base and J lost 0, with 10 bases in between. Germline V CDR1 and CDR2: MGHRA, YSYEKL. The CDR3 DNA follows: TGCGCCAGCAGCCAAGCAGGAACTGTCTCTGGAAACACCATATATTTT. It codes for CASSQAGTVSGNTIYF.

V usage is TRBV5-1 and J usage is TRBJ1-6, with 7 bases that match TRBD1. CDR1 and CDR2 from the germline V gene are SGHRS and YFSETQ. Trimming cost V 4 bases and J 9 bases; bases outside gene matches: 7. There are 14 residues in the CDR3. CDR3: CASSPDRVASPLHF. The DNA of the CDR3 is TGCGCCAGCAGCCCCGACAGGGTAGCTTCACCCCTCCACTTT.

The J gene is TRBJ1-5, the V gene TRBV3-1 (or the pseudogene TRBV3-2); 8 bases are a match to TRBD1. The CDR3 has 14 amino acids. In germline, CDR1 is LGHDT, CDR2 YNNKEL (reference sequence). The J segment lost 4 bases and the V segment lost 4 bases, leaving 3 bases of the junction unmatched. The CDR3, as DNA: TGTGCCAGCAGCCCCACAGGGGGAAATCAGCCCCAGCATTTT. Protein product: CASSPTGGNQPQHF.

In its sample, this clone was seen once. This chain joins TRBV5-1 and TRBJ2-1; 8 nucleotides match TRBD1. This CDR3 contains 14 residues. CDR1 is SGHRS, CDR2 YFSETQ, per germline. The V and J ends lost 2 bases and 5 bases, in that order; junction bases with no gene match: 3. The CDR3 region has the DNA TGCGCCAGCAGCTTTGGACAGGGCAACAATGAGCAGTTCTTC. This translates into CASSFGQGNNEQFF.

V is TRBV28 and J is TRBJ2-2; D is perhaps TRBD1 (6 bases). Trimming left V 6 bases short and J 3 bases short, with 23 bases between. CDR1 and CDR2 from the germline V gene are MDHEN and SYDVKM. The CDR3 is 18 amino acids. CDR3 loop: CASSRTETYSSDTGELFF. CDR3 nucleotides: TGTGCCAGCAGCCGGACAGAAACCTATTCCTCGGACACCGGGGAGCTGTTTTTT.

The rearrangement uses TRBV5-4 and TRBJ2-7; 11 bases line up with TRBD2. Germline lookup yields CDR1 SGHNT and CDR2 YYREEE (reference sequence). After removal of 4 bases from V and 1 base from J, the junction contained 4 bases not matched to a gene. The CDR3 is 15 residues long. CDR3 in DNA: TGTGCCAGCAGCCGGGGACTAGCGGTTTCCTACGAGCAGTACTTC. Its translation is CASSRGLAVSYEQYF.

This rearrangement joins TRBV6-4 to TRBJ1-5, with a weak D call TRBD1 (6 bases). Germline values: CDR1 MRHNA, CDR2 SNTAGT. The germline V and J ends were trimmed by 3 bases and 6 bases, with 9 bases remaining between them. This CDR3 comprises 13 residues. CDR3 residues: CASSEQGGQPQHF. DNA of the CDR3: TGTGCCAGCAGTGAACAGGGTGGTCAGCCCCAGCATTTT.

The genes are TRBV9 and TRBJ2-1; D possibly corresponds to TRBD2 (5 bases). Germline values: CDR1 SGDLS, CDR2 YYNGEE. Deletions cut 4 bases from V and 7 bases from J, with 15 bases between. The CDR3 spans 14 residues. The CDR3 DNA follows: TGTGCCAGCAGCCCCGGGGAGCGGCCTAATGAGCAGTTCTTC. Translation gives CASSPGERPNEQFF.

This rearrangement joins TRBV14 to TRBJ1-1; possibly TRBD1 for D (6 bases). V lost 3 bases and J lost 0, with 11 bases in between. Germline assignment: CDR1 SGHDN and CDR2 FVKESK. The CDR3 length is 15 residues. The CDR3 nucleotides are TGTGCCAGCAGCCATAGGACAGTCATGAACACTGAAGCTTTCTTT. As protein: CASSHRTVMNTEAFF.

This clone has a single count. The genes are TRBV14 and TRBJ1-2, with D unresolved. Germline V lookup: CDR1 SGHDN, CDR2 FVKESK. This CDR3 is 15 amino acids long. V was pared by 1 base and J by 4 bases, with 13 bases between. CDR3: CASSQVHQSGYGYTF. CDR3 nucleotides: TGTGCCAGCAGCCAAGTCCATCAGTCGGGCTATGGCTACACCTTC.

To note about this clone: The junction shows a germline mismatch at one end, possibly a read error. This specimen includes other DNA sequences encoding the same CDR3. This rearrangement joins TRBV6-5 to TRBJ1-1, with a tentative D call TRBD1 (5 bases). Germline V gives CDR1 MNHEY, CDR2 SVGAGI. This CDR3 region has 12 residues. CDR3 residues: CASSYTDTEAFF. The CDR3 region has the DNA TGTGCCAGCAGTTATACGGACACTGAGGCTTTCTTT.

The rearrangement uses TRBV25-1 and TRBJ1-2; D ambiguous. The CDR3 extends over 11 amino acids. Trimming took 8 bases from V and 4 from J, leaving 8 bases between them. CDR1 and CDR2 from the germline V gene are MGHDK and SYGVNS. The CDR3 region is CASRGGYGYTF. CDR3 bases: TGTGCCAGCCGGGGAGGCTATGGCTACACCTTC.

The genes are TRBV19 and TRBJ1-6; 8 nucleotides match TRBD1. The V gene end was trimmed by 3 bases and the J gene end by 6 bases; junction bases not matched to a gene: 7. CDR3 length equals 16 residues. The germline V gene has CDR1 LNHDA and CDR2 SQIVND (reference sequence). This CDR3 is CASSIAIGQGNSPLHF. CDR3 in DNA: TGTGCCAGTAGTATTGCTATAGGACAGGGTAATTCACCCCTCCACTTT.

The chain combines TRBV5-1 with TRBJ2-2; a possible D gene is TRBD1 (6 bases). V was cut by 0 bases and J by 4 bases, with 10 bases left in between. From germline, CDR1 is SGHRS and CDR2 YFSETQ. The CDR3 extends over 15 amino acids. In DNA, the CDR3 is TGCGCCAGCAGCTTGGGTGGGGACACCACCGGGGAGCTGTTTTTT. Translated, it gives CASSLGGDTTGELFF. The full variable domain, rest sourced from reference TRBV5-1 and TRBJ2-2, is KAGVTQTPRYLIKTRGQQVTLSCSPISGHRSVSWYQQTPGQGLQFLFEYFSETQRNKGNFPGRFSGRQFSNSRSEMNVSTLELGDSALYLCASSLGGDTTGELFFGEGSRLTVL.

The genes are TRBV2 and TRBJ1-2; no definite D call. Trimming cost V 11 bases and J 0 bases, with 13 bases left between them. Germline V CDR1 and CDR2: SNHLY, FYNNEI. This CDR3 comprises 13 residues. The CDR3 reads CAGGLVANYGYTF. CDR3 coding DNA: TGTGCCGGAGGGCTTGTCGCTAACTATGGCTACACCTTC.

The CDR3 nucleotides are TGTGCCAGCAGCTTCAGGGGGCGCTTCCCTAATGAGCAGTTCTTC. Amino acid sequence: CASSFRGRFPNEQFF. The chain recombines TRBV5-6 with TRBJ2-1; 8 nucleotides align to TRBD1. Trimming took 2 bases from V and 7 from J; bases not matched to a gene: 8. CDR1 is SGHDT, CDR2 YYEEEE, per germline. The CDR3 runs 15 residues.

In its sample, this clone was seen once. V usage is TRBV7-3 and J usage is TRBJ2-1, with TRBD1 as a possible D gene (5 bases). CDR1 and CDR2 (germline): SGHTA, FQGTGA. V shed 6 bases and J shed 7 bases, with 16 bases lying between them. The CDR3 totals 14 residues. This chain's CDR3 is CASSGTTARNEQFF. CDR3 bases: TGTGCCAGCAGTGGAACGACAGCCCGTAATGAGCAGTTCTTC.

The V call is TRBV7-8, the J call TRBJ2-3, with 11 bases lining up with TRBD2. This CDR3 region has 15 residues. The V segment lost 6 bases and the J segment 4 bases; nucleotides outside the gene matches: 6. Germline V gene data show CDR1 as SGHVS and CDR2 as FQNEAQ. The CDR3 nucleotides read TGTGCCAGCAGGAAATTAGCGGGAGGGCCAGATACGCAGTATTTT. Translated: CASRKLAGGPDTQYF.

The V and J genes are TRBV3-1 (or the pseudogene TRBV3-2) and TRBJ2-3; 10 bases align to TRBD1. Germline assignment: CDR1 LGHDT and CDR2 YNNKEL (reference sequence). The V gene end was trimmed by 5 bases and the J gene end by 5 bases; junction bases not matched to a gene: 13. The CDR3 spans 17 residues. The CDR3, as DNA: TGTGCCAGCAGCTCAGCCCTGGGACAGGGGTTGGGAGATACGCAGTATTTT. This translates into CASSSALGQGLGDTQYF.

The chain combines TRBV5-1 with TRBJ2-1; 9 nucleotides agree with TRBD2. The CDR3 extends over 15 amino acids. Trimming cost V 0 bases and J 9 bases; bases outside gene matches: 7. Germline-derived CDR1 and CDR2 are SGHRS and YFSETQ. The CDR3 is CASSLDSGRGIEQFF. The CDR3 nucleotides read TGCGCCAGCAGCTTGGATAGCGGGAGAGGTATTGAGCAGTTCTTC. The entire variable domain, with the rest obtained from reference TRBV5-1 and TRBJ2-1, is as follows: KAGVTQTPRYLIKTRGQQVTLSCSPISGHRSVSWYQQTPGQGLQFLFEYFSETQRNKGNFPGRFSGRQFSNSRSEMNVSTLELGDSALYLCASSLDSGRGIEQFFGPGTRLTVL.

In this sample, this clone turned up once. The chain recombines TRBV6-5 with TRBJ1-2, with 7 bases lining up with TRBD1. The germline CDR1 and CDR2 sequences are MNHEY and SVGAGI. The ends lost 5 bases at V and 4 bases at J; junction bases unmatched: 4. The CDR3 runs to 13 residues. This chain's CDR3 is CASSNRGAYGYTF. CDR3 DNA: TGTGCCAGCAGTAACAGGGGAGCCTATGGCTACACCTTC.

The rearrangement uses TRBV5-1 and TRBJ2-7, with D possibly being TRBD2 (6 bases). From germline, CDR1 is SGHRS and CDR2 YFSETQ. The CDR3 contains 13 residues. V gave up 5 bases and J gave up 0 bases, with 9 bases separating them. The CDR3: CASSSGSSYEQYF. CDR3 nucleotide sequence: TGCGCCAGCAGTAGCGGCAGCTCCTACGAGCAGTACTTC.